The source of this T cell receptor beta chain is a study of blood T cell repertoires in COVID-19. Clones were read by immunoSEQ multiplex PCR, and TCRdb kept only the in-frame ones, dropping some. The profile shows about 59,000 clones, 70% to 85% of them singletons. This CDR3 has 14 residues. V shed 8 bases, J shed 7 bases, and the junction held 11 bases outside the gene matches. Germline V CDR1 and CDR2: MNHEY, SVGAGI. This chain links TRBV6-5 with TRBJ1-5, with TRBD1 identical over 7 bases. Sequencing was carried out using peripheral blood. This TCR derives from a man between 60 and 75 years old with acute or convalescent COVID-19. Here the CDR3 reads CASAPYRGNQPQHF. The CDR3 DNA follows: TGTGCCAGCGCCCCGTACAGGGGTAACCAGCCCCAGCATTTT.